The TCR beta chain described here comes from a study of T cell responses to AZD1222 COVID-19 vaccine. Whole-study findings and limits: It was only a handful of AZD1222 recipients who were seropositive at baseline. Among vaccine-associated CD4 TCRs, coverage spanned spike, with dominance at 160-218 and 743-854.

This clone was counted between two and nine times. Its antigen remains unidentified. The V gene's germline CDR1 is MNHEY and CDR2 SVGEGT. This CDR3 has 12 residues. Trimming pared 6 bases from V and 0 bases from J, leaving 5 bases between. Data came from immunoSEQ multiplex PCR; TCRdb stores just in-frame clones and leaves some out. The sample contains fewer than 150,000 clones, over 75% of which appear only once. The sequenced sample was peripheral blood, obtained on day 0 of AZD1222 vaccination. The V and J genes are TRBV6-2 or TRBV6-3 and TRBJ1-2; D remains unclear. The clonotype was recovered from an adult in good health. CDR3: CASSPANYGYTF. DNA of the CDR3: TGTGCCAGCAGCCCAGCTAACTATGGCTACACCTTC.